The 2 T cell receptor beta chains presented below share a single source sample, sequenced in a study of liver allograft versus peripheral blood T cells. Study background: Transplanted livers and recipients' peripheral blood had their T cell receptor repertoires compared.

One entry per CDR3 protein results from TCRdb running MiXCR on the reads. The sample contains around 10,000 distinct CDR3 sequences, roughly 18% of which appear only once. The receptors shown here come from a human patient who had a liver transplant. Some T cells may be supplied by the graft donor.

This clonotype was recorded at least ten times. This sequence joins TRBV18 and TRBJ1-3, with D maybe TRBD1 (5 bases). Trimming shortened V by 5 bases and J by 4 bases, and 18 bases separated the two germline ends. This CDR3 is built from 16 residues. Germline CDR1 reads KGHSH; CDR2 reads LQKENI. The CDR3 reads CASSAPRSWGGNTIYF. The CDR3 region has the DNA TGTGCCAGCTCAGCTCCAAGATCCTGGGGGGGAAACACCATATATTTT. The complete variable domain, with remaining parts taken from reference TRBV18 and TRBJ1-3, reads NAGVMQNPRHLVRRRGQEARLRCSPMKGHSHVYWYRQLPEEGLKFMVYLQKENIIDESGMPKERFSAEFPKEGPSILRIQQVVRGDSAAYFCASSAPRSWGGNTIYFGEGSWLTVV.

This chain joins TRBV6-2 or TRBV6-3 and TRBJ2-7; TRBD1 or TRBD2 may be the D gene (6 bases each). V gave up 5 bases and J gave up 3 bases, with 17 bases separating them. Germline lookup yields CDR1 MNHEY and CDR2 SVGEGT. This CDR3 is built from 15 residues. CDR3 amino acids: CASSGGGGGIYEQYF. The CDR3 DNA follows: TGTGCCAGCAGTGGGGGCGGAGGGGGGATCTACGAGCAGTACTTC.